These 17 T cell receptor beta chains share one sample of origin, sequenced in a study of identical twins. MiXCR was run by TCRdb on the 5' RACE reads, yielding one entry per CDR3 protein. The table records about 190,000 distinct CDR3 sequences, 15% to 20% of them present only once. These data also featured in a second study, about T cells expressing NK-cell markers.

The sequenced material came from CD8+ T cells sorted from blood. The source of these receptors is a woman younger than 35 in good health.

This clonotype was detected many times. The chain employs TRBV27 and TRBJ2-1, with D hard to call. V lost 6 bases and J 7 bases, leaving 10 bases between the germline ends. Germline CDR1 reads MNHEY; CDR2 reads SMNVEV (reference sequence). The CDR3 runs 12 residues. CDR3 residues: CASSRGLNEQFF. Here the CDR3 DNA reads TGTGCCAGCAGCCGAGGCCTGAATGAGCAGTTCTTC.

The chain joins TRBV20-1 to TRBJ2-7; a possible D gene is TRBD1 (6 bases). Per the germline V gene, CDR1 is DFQATT and CDR2 is SNEGSKA (reference sequence). The V gene lost 6 bases and the J gene lost 3 bases, with 24 bases spanning the gap. The CDR3 loop spans 16 amino acids. The CDR3 protein is CSATGKPRGEDYEQYF. The CDR3 bases are TGCAGTGCCACCGGGAAACCCAGGGGCGAAGACTACGAGCAGTACTTC.

Ten or more counts support this clonotype. The chain combines TRBV7-8 with TRBJ1-2; D remains ambiguous. The germline CDR1 and CDR2 sequences are SGHVS and FQNEAQ. V dropped 5 bases and J dropped 2 bases, with 9 bases sitting between them. The CDR3 sequence is 13 residues long. This CDR3 reads CASSLGVNYGYTF. The CDR3 coding sequence is TGTGCCAGCAGCCTTGGGGTGAACTATGGCTACACCTTC.

A few counts support this clonotype. This sequence joins TRBV11-2 and TRBJ1-1; D not certain. Germline V lookup: CDR1 SGHAT, CDR2 FQNNGV. The CDR3 runs to 16 residues. The ends were cut back, 5 bases at V and 0 bases at J, with 16 bases in the middle. The DNA of the CDR3 is TGTGCCAGCAGCCCGAAGCCTGGCTACGTGAACACTGAAGCTTTCTTT. This codes for CASSPKPGYVNTEAFF.

A few counts support this clonotype. The rearrangement links TRBV12-5 to TRBJ2-3, with 8 positions matching TRBD2. The CDR3 length is 16 residues. Germline CDR1 is LGHNT and CDR2 is FRNRAP. V shed 2 bases, J shed 7 bases, and the junction held 11 bases outside the gene matches. This chain's CDR3 is CASGLIDGRALHTQYF. CDR3 DNA: TGTGCTAGTGGTTTGATCGACGGGAGGGCCTTACATACGCAGTATTTT.

This clonotype has more than one count but fewer than ten. The rearrangement uses TRBV9 and TRBJ2-3; D is perhaps TRBD1 (5 bases). The V end lost 0 bases, the J end lost 3 bases, and 8 bases lay between the germline ends. This CDR3 has 14 residues. Germline CDR1 SGDLS, CDR2 YYNGEE. The CDR3 nucleotides read TGTGCCAGCAGCGTAGAGGGGATGACAGATACGCAGTATTTT. Amino acid sequence: CASSVEGMTDTQYF.

This clonotype has more than one count but fewer than ten. The chain uses TRBV3-1 and TRBJ1-1; 7 bases align to TRBD1. J gave up 5 bases and V 1 base, and 4 bases lay outside the gene matches. Germline CDR1 reads LGHDT; CDR2 reads YNNKEL (reference sequence). This CDR3 spans 14 amino acids. As DNA, the CDR3 is TGTGCCAGCAGCCAAGGCAGGGGGTATACTGAAGCTTTCTTT. It yields the protein CASSQGRGYTEAFF.

This clonotype was picked up a small number of times. V and J are TRBV11-2 and TRBJ2-1; 12 bases fit TRBD2. Germline V lookup: CDR1 SGHAT, CDR2 FQNNGV. V shed 5 bases, J shed 1 base, and the junction held 9 bases outside the gene matches. This CDR3 comprises 18 residues. CDR3 DNA: TGTGCCAGCAGCCTATCCGGGACTAGCGGGTATTCCTACAATGAGCAGTTCTTC. As protein: CASSLSGTSGYSYNEQFF.

V gene TRBV4-1 combines with J gene TRBJ2-1; 8 bases agree with TRBD2. CDR1 MGHRA and CDR2 YSYEKL come from the germline V gene. The CDR3 loop spans 14 amino acids. Trimming at V came to 1 base and at J to 8 bases, leaving 4 bases not matched to a gene. The CDR3 region has the DNA TGCGCCAGCAGCCAAGGAGCGGGAGTGGATGAGCAGTTCTTC. It is translated as CASSQGAGVDEQFF.

This clonotype was counted between two and nine times. V is TRBV11-2 and J is TRBJ2-7; 8 bases align to TRBD1. The V gene's germline CDR1 is SGHAT and CDR2 FQNNGV. The V gene end was trimmed by 4 bases and the J gene end by 4 bases; junction bases not matched to a gene: 24. CDR3 length: 20 amino acids. This chain's CDR3 is CASSSGASERQGIAPYEQYF. In DNA form, the CDR3 reads TGTGCCAGCAGCTCGGGAGCTAGCGAAAGACAGGGGATAGCACCTTACGAGCAGTACTTC.

The table lists this clonotype with a few counts. The rearrangement joins TRBV20-1 to TRBJ2-1; weak D call: TRBD2 (5 bases). The germline gives CDR1 DFQATT, CDR2 SNEGSKA (reference sequence). This CDR3 spans 15 amino acids. The germline V and J ends were trimmed by 0 bases and 3 bases, with 12 bases remaining between them. The CDR3 spells CSARDPAVNYNEQFF. The CDR3, as DNA: TGCAGTGCTAGAGATCCAGCGGTTAACTACAATGAGCAGTTCTTC.

The genes are TRBV9 and TRBJ2-7, with 10 positions matching TRBD1. The CDR3 runs 12 residues. Germline CDR1 reads SGDLS; CDR2 reads YYNGEE. Trimming cost V 6 bases and J 7 bases; bases outside gene matches: 4. The CDR3 loop is CASKGQGSEQYF. CDR3 DNA sequence: TGTGCCAGCAAGGGACAGGGGAGTGAGCAGTACTTC.

This clonotype was observed a handful of times. The chain couples TRBV27 to TRBJ2-3, with 7 bases matching TRBD2. V gave up 6 bases and J gave up 1 base; unmatched junction bases: 10. The CDR3 length is 16 residues. CDR1 is MNHEY and CDR2 is SMNVEV in the germline V gene (reference sequence). The CDR3 sequence: CASSILAAQGTDTQYF. The CDR3, as DNA: TGTGCCAGCAGCATCCTAGCGGCCCAGGGCACAGATACGCAGTATTTT.

The table lists this clonotype with a few counts. The gene calls are TRBV4-3 and TRBJ1-4; D is unresolved. V lost 1 base, J lost 6 bases, and 12 bases lay in between. CDR1 and CDR2 (germline): LGHNA, YSLEER. There are 15 residues in the CDR3. For the CDR3, the DNA is TGCGCCAGCAGCCAAGTATCGCGAACGGATGAAAAACTGTTTTTT. It is translated as CASSQVSRTDEKLFF.

As regards this clonotype: One junction end disagrees with the germline gene, perhaps due to a read error. The chain has TRBV12-3 or TRBV12-4 and TRBJ2-3; TRBD2 agrees at 9 bases. The CDR3 is 18 residues long. The chain's CDR3 is CACSYPSGGGASADTQYF. CDR3 sequence (DNA): TGTGCCTGCAGCTACCCCTCGGGCGGGGGGGCCTCGGCAGATACGCAGTATTTT.

The V call is TRBV7-9, the J call TRBJ2-2; possible D gene TRBD2, 6 bases. This CDR3 comprises 16 residues. The germline V gene has CDR1 SEHNR and CDR2 FQNEAQ (reference sequence). Trimming took 0 bases from V and 0 from J, leaving 8 bases between them. CDR3 region: CASSLAGGSNTGELFF. The CDR3 coding sequence is TGTGCCAGCAGCTTAGCGGGAGGATCGAACACCGGGGAGCTGTTTTTT.

This clonotype turned up a few times. CDR3 protein: CASSQDSGAETQYF. CDR3 in DNA: TGTGCCAGCAGCCAAGACTCCGGTGCTGAGACCCAGTACTTC. The chain uses TRBV3-1 and TRBJ2-5; D call uncertain. Germline V gives CDR1 LGHDT, CDR2 YNNKEL (reference sequence). This CDR3 contains 14 residues. Trimming stripped 0 bases from V and 5 bases from J, with 10 bases between.